The entry below describes one TCR beta chain. The target of this receptor is not known. No per-base quality is available; no much larger clone lies one base away. Each collaborating institution followed its own protocols to collect whole blood in K2EDTA tubes. For TCRbeta analysis, collaborator samples were shipped as frozen whole blood, as isolated PBMCs, or as DNA extracted from either sample type. Its CDR3 holds 18 amino acids, cysteine through phenylalanine. Left in the record is the CDR3 DNA by itself, 54 bases read in frame from the first base. The germline V end is reduced by 5 bases and the J end by 9 bases; junction bases left unmatched: 20. CDR1 and CDR2 are read off the germline V gene (reference sequence) as LNHDA and SQIVND. The record originates from a study of blood T cell repertoires in COVID-19 (dated by TCRdb to about 2020). With regard to the full study: Samples from collaborators originated in the United States, Italy and Spain and spanned both the acute and convalescent phases of COVID-19. Nearly every sample came with metadata listing a de-identified subject ID, COVID-19 status, age in years and sex. Samples were obtained from the ongoing ImmuneRACE study (first 160 participants) and from 1,000 to 1,500 subjects provided by 6 global collaborators. Deeply sampled blood TCRbeta repertoires from subjects exposed to, actively infected with, or recovered from COVID-19 were included in the dataset. HLA class I and class II types, where available, came from metadata supplied by the sample provider rather than from assay-based typing. The repertoires were released in a freely available public database meant as a resource for research on the immune response to SARS-CoV-2. The material from the prospective study consisted of cDNA or gDNA derived from T cells, B-cell-depleted T cells, or PBMCs. The research as a whole found: The amount of clinical and demographic metadata varied by source and participant and was provided uncurated.

TCRbeta CDR3 regions were amplified from genomic DNA using the immunoSEQ Assay, a bias-controlled multiplex PCR. From the authors' description of their analysis: Nucleated cell counts per sample were estimated from amplification of reference gene primers within the assay. To quantify the absolute abundance of each unique TCRbeta CDR3 rearrangement, sequence reads were collapsed and filtered. For each sample, productive Simpson clonality was calculated by taking the square root of Simpson's diversity index across productive rearrangements. Entries here come from immuneACCESS through TCRdb and include only in-frame sequences with V and J called. Some clones fail to appear in such tables; in the studies checked, an unresolved V gene covers under half of the shortfall, and the cause of the remainder is unknown. That table furnishes V, J and clone size, whereas the DNA furnished D and trimming. This sample gives over 300,000 clones in total; more than 70% of them show up just once. The ten largest make up 0.95% to 1.5% of the sample.

The sequence was obtained from a man in his forties with acute or convalescent COVID-19. Sequenced input: peripheral blood. Here the chain combines TRBV19 and TRBJ2-1, with 9 bases in between that match TRBD1. This receptor carries the CDR3 CASSSWTGVAFRKGEQFF. The DNA is TGTGCCAGTAGTTCTTGGACAGGGGTGGCCTTCAGGAAAGGTGAGCAGTTCTTC.